This TCR beta chain was identified during a study of shared clonotypes between healthy human individuals. Repertoires were generated with immunoSEQ multiplex PCR, while TCRdb's copy carries only in-frame clones and drops some. The data show some 630,000 clones, roughly 70% seen once. CDR3 size: 12 residues. Germline values: CDR1 MDHEN, CDR2 SYDVKM. V gave up 2 bases and J gave up 8 bases, with 9 bases separating them. The sample was memory CD4+ T cells sorted from blood. Subset meaning: CD45RA-negative fraction. The chain carries TRBV28 and TRBJ1-2; D is unresolved. This receptor was obtained from a woman in her 30s in good health. CDR3 protein: CASSLEVLGYTF. Here the CDR3 DNA reads TGTGCCAGCAGTTTAGAGGTGTTAGGCTACACCTTC.